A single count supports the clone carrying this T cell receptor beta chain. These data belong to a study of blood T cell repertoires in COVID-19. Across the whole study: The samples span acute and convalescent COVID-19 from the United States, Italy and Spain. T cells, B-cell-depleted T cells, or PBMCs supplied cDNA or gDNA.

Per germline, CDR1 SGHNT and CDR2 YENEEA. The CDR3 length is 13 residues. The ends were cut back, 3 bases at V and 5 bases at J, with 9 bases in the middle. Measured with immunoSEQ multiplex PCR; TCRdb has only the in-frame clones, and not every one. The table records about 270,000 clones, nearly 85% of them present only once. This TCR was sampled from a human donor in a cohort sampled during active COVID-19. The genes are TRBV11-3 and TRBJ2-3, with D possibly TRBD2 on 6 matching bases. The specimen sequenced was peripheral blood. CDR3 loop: CASSFRRGDTQYF. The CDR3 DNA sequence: TGTGCCAGCAGCTTTAGGAGGGGAGATACGCAGTATTTT.